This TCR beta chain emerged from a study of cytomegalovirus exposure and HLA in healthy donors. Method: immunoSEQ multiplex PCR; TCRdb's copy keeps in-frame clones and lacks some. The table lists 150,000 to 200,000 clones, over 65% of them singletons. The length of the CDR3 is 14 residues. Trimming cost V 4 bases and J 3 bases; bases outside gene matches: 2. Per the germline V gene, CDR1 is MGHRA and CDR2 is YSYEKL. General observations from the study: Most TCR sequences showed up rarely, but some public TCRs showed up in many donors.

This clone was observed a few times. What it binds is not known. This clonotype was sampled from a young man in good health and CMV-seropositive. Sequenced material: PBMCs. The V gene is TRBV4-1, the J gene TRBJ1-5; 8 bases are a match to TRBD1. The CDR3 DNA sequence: TGCGCCAGCAGCCCCAGGGGGCTCAATCAGCCCCAGCATTTT. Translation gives CASSPRGLNQPQHF.